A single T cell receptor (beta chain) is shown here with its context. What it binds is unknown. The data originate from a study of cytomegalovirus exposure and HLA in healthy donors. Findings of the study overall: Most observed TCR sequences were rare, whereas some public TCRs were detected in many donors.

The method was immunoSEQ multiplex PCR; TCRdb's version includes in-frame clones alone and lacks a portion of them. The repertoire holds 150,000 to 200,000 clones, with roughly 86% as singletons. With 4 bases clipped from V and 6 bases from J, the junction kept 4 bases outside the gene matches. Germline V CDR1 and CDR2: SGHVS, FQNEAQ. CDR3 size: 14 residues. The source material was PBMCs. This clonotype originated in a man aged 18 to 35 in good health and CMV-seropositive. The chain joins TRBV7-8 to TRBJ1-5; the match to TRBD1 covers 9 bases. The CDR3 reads CASSSRQGGQPQHF. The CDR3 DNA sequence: TGTGCCAGCAGCTCCAGACAGGGGGGTCAGCCCCAGCATTTT.